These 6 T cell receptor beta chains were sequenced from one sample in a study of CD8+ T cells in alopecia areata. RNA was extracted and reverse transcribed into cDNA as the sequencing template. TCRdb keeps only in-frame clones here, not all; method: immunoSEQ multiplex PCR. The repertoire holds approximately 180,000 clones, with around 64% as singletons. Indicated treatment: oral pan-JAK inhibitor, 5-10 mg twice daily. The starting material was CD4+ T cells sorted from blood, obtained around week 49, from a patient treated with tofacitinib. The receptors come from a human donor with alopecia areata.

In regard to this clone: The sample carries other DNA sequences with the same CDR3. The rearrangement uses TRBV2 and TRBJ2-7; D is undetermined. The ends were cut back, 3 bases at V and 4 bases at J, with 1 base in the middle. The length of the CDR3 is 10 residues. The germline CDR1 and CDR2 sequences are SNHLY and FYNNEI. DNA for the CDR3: TGTGCCAGCAGTGAGTACGAGCAGTACTTC. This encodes CASSEYEQYF.

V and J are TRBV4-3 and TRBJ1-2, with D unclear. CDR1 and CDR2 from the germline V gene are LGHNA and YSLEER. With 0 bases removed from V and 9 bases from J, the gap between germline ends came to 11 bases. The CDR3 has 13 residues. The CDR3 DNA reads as TGCGCCAGCAGCCAAGAGGACGGACGCAGCTACACCTTC. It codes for CASSQEDGRSYTF.

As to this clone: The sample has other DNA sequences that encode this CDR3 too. This CDR3 is CASGQGETQYF. DNA of the CDR3: TGTGCCAGCGGACAGGGAGAGACCCAGTACTTC. The chain combines TRBV11-2 with TRBJ2-5; 8 nucleotides line up with TRBD1. CDR3 length: 11 amino acids. Germline CDR1 reads SGHAT; CDR2 reads FQNNGV. V gave up 8 bases and J gave up 4 bases; unmatched junction bases: 0.

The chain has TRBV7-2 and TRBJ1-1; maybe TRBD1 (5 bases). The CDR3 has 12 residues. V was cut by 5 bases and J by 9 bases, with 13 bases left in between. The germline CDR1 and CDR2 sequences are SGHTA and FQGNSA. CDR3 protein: CASSERQGKAFF. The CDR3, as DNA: TGTGCCAGCAGCGAGCGGCAGGGAAAAGCTTTCTTT.

The CDR3: CSVDPDFFGYGYTF. The DNA of the CDR3 is TGCAGCGTTGATCCCGACTTCTTTGGCTATGGCTACACCTTC. The rearrangement links TRBV29-1 to TRBJ1-2; D remains unclear. The CDR3 spans 14 residues. V was clipped by 3 bases and J by 4 bases, with 15 bases between them. Germline V gives CDR1 SQVTM, CDR2 ANQGSEA.

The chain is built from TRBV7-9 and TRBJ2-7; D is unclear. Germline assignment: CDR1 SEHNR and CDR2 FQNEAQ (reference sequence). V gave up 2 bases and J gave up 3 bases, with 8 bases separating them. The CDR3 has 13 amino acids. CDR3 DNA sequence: TGTGCCAGCAGCTTAAATTCTGACTACGAGCAGTACTTC. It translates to CASSLNSDYEQYF.